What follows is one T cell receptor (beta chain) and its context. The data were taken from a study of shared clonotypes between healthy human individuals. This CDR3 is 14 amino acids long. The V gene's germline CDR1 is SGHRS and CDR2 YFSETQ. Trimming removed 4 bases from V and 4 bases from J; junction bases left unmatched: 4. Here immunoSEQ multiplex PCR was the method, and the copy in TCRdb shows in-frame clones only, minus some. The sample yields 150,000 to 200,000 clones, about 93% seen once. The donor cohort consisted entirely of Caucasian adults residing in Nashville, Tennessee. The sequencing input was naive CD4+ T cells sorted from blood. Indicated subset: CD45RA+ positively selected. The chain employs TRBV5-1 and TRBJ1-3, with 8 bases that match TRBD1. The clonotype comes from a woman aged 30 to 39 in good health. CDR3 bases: TGCGCCAGCAGCCCGGACAGGGAAGGAAACACCATATATTTT. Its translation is CASSPDREGNTIYF.